This T cell receptor (beta chain) was captured by sequencing in a study of blood T cell repertoires in COVID-19. Per the germline V gene, CDR1 is LNHDA and CDR2 is SQIVND (reference sequence). This CDR3 is built from 15 residues. V lost 3 bases, J lost 2 bases, and 14 bases lay in between. By sample share, this clone is medium-sized. In the original processing: It was from reference gene primer amplification that nucleated cell counts were estimated. The repertoire was sequenced with immunoSEQ multiplex PCR; TCRdb's copy has only in-frame clones and lacks some. Clone size and V and J calls were adopted from that table, with D and trimming inferred from the DNA. The sample shows about 96,000 clones, over 85% of them seen only once.

This receptor was obtained from a human donor with COVID-19, enrolled during active disease. The donor label of this sample is uncertain. Sequencing was done on a sample of peripheral blood. V is TRBV19 and J is TRBJ2-7, with D unresolved. The CDR3 DNA reads as TGTGCCAGTAGTATCGATGGAGAGACTGCCTACGAGCAGTACTTC. This encodes CASSIDGETAYEQYF.